The 31 T cell receptor beta chains in this list originate from one sample, sequenced in a study of T cells in Graves' hyperthyroidism and ophthalmopathy. TCR beta CDR3 regions were amplified from RNA transcripts. HTBI primers were the set used in a first-round RT-PCR of the TCR CDR3. In TCRdb, the multiplex PCR reads were re-called with MiXCR into one record per CDR3 protein. Of some 690,000 distinct CDR3 sequences detected, 17% appear once; the ten largest clones hold roughly 16%. Sequenced input: blood. Receptors were obtained from a man between 45 and 60 years old with Graves' hyperthyroidism.

The chain couples TRBV6-4 to TRBJ1-5; perhaps TRBD1 as D (5 bases). Germline assignment: CDR1 MRHNA and CDR2 SNTAGT. Trimming took off 6 bases at V and 11 bases at J, with 20 bases between the two ends. The CDR3 extends over 14 amino acids. The CDR3 is CASSAEWGDRTQHF. The CDR3 region has the DNA TGTGCCAGCAGCGCCGAGTGGGGGGACCGGACCCAGCATTTT.

This chain links TRBV4-1 with TRBJ2-7, with 8 bases identical to TRBD2. The V gene end was trimmed by 0 bases and the J gene end by 6 bases; junction bases not matched to a gene: 10. The CDR3 loop spans 16 amino acids. CDR1 MGHRA and CDR2 YSYEKL come from the germline V gene. As DNA, the CDR3 is TGCGCCAGCAGCCAAGAGGGAGCGGGAGTCCCAAGCGAGCAGTACTTC. It encodes CASSQEGAGVPSEQYF.

This clonotype was recorded at least ten times. This sequence joins TRBV2 and TRBJ2-6, with D possibly matching TRBD2 (5 bases). The CDR3 covers 16 residues. The germline V and J ends were trimmed by 7 bases and 4 bases, with 17 bases remaining between them. The V gene's germline CDR1 is SNHLY and CDR2 FYNNEI. CDR3 coding DNA: TGTGCCAGCACCCCTTCGAGGTCGGGGGGGGCCAACGTCCTGACTTTC. Translation: CASTPSRSGGANVLTF.

This clonotype was seen at least ten times. The chain uses TRBV11-2 and TRBJ1-5; D is uncertain. The V and J ends lost 1 base and 0 bases respectively, with 10 bases between them. The germline gives CDR1 SGHAT, CDR2 FQNNGV. The CDR3 runs 16 residues. The CDR3 DNA sequence: TGTGCCAGCAGCTTAGGACCAGCTTATAGCAATCAGCCCCAGCATTTT. Protein product: CASSLGPAYSNQPQHF. Variable domain in full (rest from reference TRBV11-2 and TRBJ1-5): EAGVAQSPRYKIIEKRQSVAFWCNPISGHATLYWYQQILGQGPKLLIQFQNNGVVDDSQLPKDRFSAERLKGVDSTLKIQPAKLEDSAVYLCASSLGPAYSNQPQHFGDGTRLSIL.

The gene calls are TRBV25-1 and TRBJ1-3; 7 nucleotides agree with TRBD1. V gave up 5 bases and J gave up 2 bases; unmatched junction bases: 9. This CDR3 is built from 16 residues. Germline V lookup: CDR1 MGHDK, CDR2 SYGVNS. The CDR3 here is CASSQNRGSPGNTIYF. CDR3 in DNA: TGTGCCAGCAGTCAAAACAGGGGAAGCCCTGGAAACACCATATATTTT.

This clonotype was seen repeatedly, ten times or more. V usage is TRBV11-2 and J usage is TRBJ2-5; D may match TRBD1 or TRBD2 (5 bases each). The CDR3 covers 14 residues. Between the trimmed V and J ends, which lost 6 bases and 1 base, there was a span of 12 bases. Germline lookup yields CDR1 SGHAT and CDR2 FQNNGV. The chain's CDR3 is CASRFGGIQETQYF. CDR3 DNA: TGTGCCAGCAGGTTTGGGGGTATCCAAGAGACCCAGTACTTC.

The V call is TRBV5-6, the J call TRBJ2-7; D is undetermined. The CDR3 runs to 14 residues. Germline loops: CDR1 SGHDT, CDR2 YYEEEE. V was shortened by 5 bases and J by 2 bases, with 14 bases between the two germline ends. The chain's CDR3 is CASSVPHGTYEQYF. The CDR3, as DNA: TGTGCCAGCAGTGTACCTCATGGGACCTACGAGCAGTACTTC.

There are a few counts of this clonotype. This chain joins TRBV7-9 and TRBJ2-3; TRBD1 matches 8 bases. V dropped 5 bases and J dropped 5; count of bases not matched to a gene: 9. Germline V CDR1 and CDR2: SEHNR, FQNEAQ (reference sequence). This CDR3 spans 15 amino acids. The DNA for the CDR3 is TGTGCCAGCAGCGACGGGACAGGTTTAGGAGATACGCAGTATTTT. Its protein product is CASSDGTGLGDTQYF.

This clonotype was detected many times. DNA for the CDR3: TGTGCCAGCAGAACTAGCGGATACTACAATGAGCAGTTCTTC. Residues: CASRTSGYYNEQFF. V is TRBV2 and J is TRBJ2-1; 8 positions agree with TRBD2. CDR1 is SNHLY, CDR2 FYNNEI, per germline. This CDR3 region has 14 residues. J gave up 3 bases and V 6 bases, and 4 bases lay outside the gene matches.

The gene calls are TRBV24-1 and TRBJ1-2, with a tentative D call TRBD1 (5 bases). CDR3 length: 12 amino acids. Trimming took off 4 bases at V and 9 bases at J, with 11 bases between the two ends. Per the germline V gene, CDR1 is KGHDR and CDR2 is SFDVKD. As DNA, the CDR3 is TGTGCCACCAGTGACCAGGGCAGTCGCTACACCTTC. This codes for CATSDQGSRYTF.

This clonotype has a count of ten or more. The chain employs TRBV27 and TRBJ1-1; D might be TRBD1 (5 bases). CDR3 length: 14 amino acids. V gave up 1 base and J gave up 1 base, with 7 bases separating them. The germline V gene encodes CDR1 MNHEY and CDR2 SMNVEV (reference sequence). The CDR3 protein is CASSLFGANTEAFF. CDR3 in DNA: TGTGCCAGCAGTTTATTCGGGGCGAACACTGAAGCTTTCTTT.

There are a few counts of this clonotype. A much larger clone differs by one base, so this may be a read error. The rearrangement joins TRBV25-1 to TRBJ2-1, with D unresolved. CDR1 and CDR2 (germline): MGHDK, SYGVNS. The CDR3 runs to 13 residues. V lost 2 bases to trimming and J lost 4 bases, with 6 bases between them. CDR3: CASSEEEYNEQFF. DNA for the CDR3: TGTGCCAGCAGTGAAGAGGAGTACAATGAGCAGTTCTTC.

At least ten counts were recorded for this clonotype. The chain uses TRBV2 and TRBJ2-7; weak D call: TRBD1 (5 bases). The germline V gene encodes CDR1 SNHLY and CDR2 FYNNEI. The CDR3 is 13 residues long. V lost 7 bases, J lost 3 bases, and 13 bases lay in between. As DNA, the CDR3 is TGTGCCAGCACCCTTACAGGTGACTACGAGCAGTACTTC. It is translated as CASTLTGDYEQYF.

The rearrangement joins TRBV28 to TRBJ2-7, with 14 bases identical to TRBD2. V shed 5 bases, J shed 0 bases, and the junction held 12 bases outside the gene matches. CDR3 length: 19 residues. The germline gives CDR1 MDHEN, CDR2 SYDVKM. CDR3 in amino acids: CASSPPRTSGRPASYEQYF. The CDR3 DNA reads TGTGCCAGCAGTCCCCCCCGGACTAGCGGGAGGCCTGCCTCCTACGAGCAGTACTTC.

The chain uses TRBV7-3 and TRBJ2-7, with a possible D match to TRBD1 (5 bases). CDR1 and CDR2 (germline): SGHTA, FQGTGA. The CDR3 extends over 14 amino acids. V was clipped by 4 bases and J by 2 bases, with 12 bases between them. The CDR3: CASSSLDRPYEQYF. CDR3 DNA: TGTGCCAGCAGCTCACTTGACAGACCCTACGAGCAGTACTTC.

The V gene is TRBV18, the J gene TRBJ2-5; maybe TRBD2 (6 bases). The CDR3 runs 15 residues. V lost 2 bases to trimming and J lost 1 base, with 11 bases between them. Germline CDR1 KGHSH, CDR2 LQKENI. The CDR3 loop is CASSPSRRGQETQYF. The CDR3 nucleotides read TGTGCCAGCTCACCATCTAGGAGGGGCCAAGAGACCCAGTACTTC.

About this clonotype: This clone may be a read error of a much larger clone one base away. This rearrangement joins TRBV28 to TRBJ1-3, with 7 bases aligning to TRBD1. Germline-derived CDR1 and CDR2 are MDHEN and SYDVKM. The CDR3 sequence is 17 residues long. CDR3 in amino acids: CVSSPRTGFGSGNTIYF. CDR3 sequence (DNA): TGTGTCAGCAGTCCACGGACAGGATTCGGCTCTGGAAACACCATATATTTT.

This clonotype came up a few times. The rearrangement links TRBV20-1 to TRBJ1-5; the match to TRBD1 covers 7 bases. The J segment lost 5 bases and the V segment lost 5 bases, leaving 6 bases of the junction unmatched. The CDR3 is 13 amino acids. Germline CDR1 reads DFQATT; CDR2 reads SNEGSKA (reference sequence). The CDR3 DNA reads TGCAGTGCTGTCAGGGGGGGCGATCAGCCCCAGCATTTT. Translated: CSAVRGGDQPQHF.

This clonotype was seen repeatedly, ten times or more. This CDR3 is CAWSAGTGEQYF. DNA for the CDR3: TGTGCCTGGAGCGCCGGGACTGGAGAGCAGTACTTC. This sequence joins TRBV30 and TRBJ2-7, with D perhaps TRBD2 (6 bases). This CDR3 spans 12 amino acids. Germline CDR1 and CDR2: GTSNPN and SVGIG (reference sequence). Deletions cut 3 bases from V and 7 bases from J, with 13 bases between.

This clonotype was detected a few times. The chain combines TRBV4-1 with TRBJ2-5; 13 bases map to TRBD2. CDR1 and CDR2 (germline): MGHRA, YSYEKL. This CDR3 is built from 17 residues. The junction had 6 bases not matched to a gene; V was cut back by 0 bases and J by 5 bases. CDR3 protein: CASSQDPGLAGLETQYF. CDR3 DNA sequence: TGCGCCAGCAGCCAAGATCCGGGACTAGCGGGACTGGAGACCCAGTACTTC.

This clonotype showed up many times. The chain uses TRBV19 and TRBJ1-1; tentatively, D is TRBD1 (6 bases). Germline lookup yields CDR1 LNHDA and CDR2 SQIVND (reference sequence). Trimming removed 5 bases at V and 1 base at J, with 14 bases between. CDR3 length: 15 residues. Here the CDR3 reads CASSPPWTANTEAFF. The DNA for the CDR3 is TGTGCCAGTAGTCCGCCCTGGACAGCGAACACTGAAGCTTTCTTT.

This clonotype was found a few times. The chain is built from TRBV19 and TRBJ2-1, with TRBD1 matching over 7 bases. V trimming: 4 bases; J trimming: 8 bases; junction bases outside the gene matches: 11. CDR1 is LNHDA, CDR2 SQIVND, per germline (reference sequence). The CDR3 loop spans 15 amino acids. CDR3 nucleotides: TGTGCCAGTAGTACGACAGGGAGCGTGGACCATGAGCAGTTCTTC. Residues: CASSTTGSVDHEQFF.

Many counts were recorded for this clonotype. The DNA for the CDR3 is TGCAGTGCCCGTGGACTAGCGGGACCGAGTAATAGCTCCTACGAGCAGTACTTC. It codes for CSARGLAGPSNSSYEQYF. The chain couples TRBV20-1 to TRBJ2-7; 12 bases agree with TRBD2. The CDR3 is 18 residues long. From germline, CDR1 is DFQATT and CDR2 SNEGSKA (reference sequence). The V segment lost 6 bases and the J segment 0 bases; nucleotides outside the gene matches: 15.

This clonotype was recorded a few times. J is TRBJ1-6 and V is TRBV28, with D hard to call. The CDR3 is 16 residues long. Trimming pared 4 bases from V and 7 bases from J, leaving 17 bases between. Germline-derived CDR1 and CDR2 are MDHEN and SYDVKM. CDR3 residues: CASSSTRGGRNSPLHF. The DNA for the CDR3 is TGTGCCAGCAGTTCTACCCGAGGAGGGAGAAATTCACCCCTCCACTTT.

This clonotype was seen many times. This chain connects TRBV27 to TRBJ1-4; D may be TRBD1 (6 bases). Trimming removed 4 bases at V and 0 bases at J, with 12 bases between. The CDR3 consists of 16 residues. CDR1 is MNHEY, CDR2 SMNVEV, per germline (reference sequence). CDR3: CASSSTGITTNEKLFF. In DNA, the CDR3 is TGTGCCAGCAGTTCAACAGGGATAACAACTAATGAAAAACTGTTTTTT.

The chain joins TRBV20-1 to TRBJ2-1; D might be TRBD2 (5 bases). Germline CDR1 is DFQATT and CDR2 is SNEGSKA (reference sequence). The CDR3 covers 14 residues. V was clipped by 6 bases and J by 0 bases, with 12 bases between them. CDR3 in amino acids: CSAGSGVSYNEQFF. The CDR3 DNA reads as TGCAGTGCCGGAAGCGGCGTCTCCTACAATGAGCAGTTCTTC.

This rearrangement joins TRBV18 to TRBJ2-5; 15 nucleotides align to TRBD2. The CDR3 sequence is 16 residues long. Germline V gives CDR1 KGHSH, CDR2 LQKENI. V lost 4 bases to trimming and J lost 3 bases; unmatched junction nucleotides: 3. The CDR3 reads CASSLGLAGGEETQYF. CDR3 in DNA: TGTGCCAGCTCACTGGGACTAGCGGGAGGTGAAGAGACCCAGTACTTC.

With regard to this clonotype: One base away lies a much larger clone, so this may be a sequencing read error. V and J are TRBV2 and TRBJ1-6; a weak D match, TRBD1 (5 bases). The CDR3 is 15 residues long. In germline, CDR1 is SNHLY, CDR2 FYNNEI. The V and J ends lost 10 bases and 9 bases respectively, with 22 bases between them. As DNA, the CDR3 is TGTGCCAACAATGTTGATCCGGGACTGAGTTCACCCCTCCACTTT. Protein: CANNVDPGLSSPLHF.

This clonotype was counted many times. The genes are TRBV11-2 and TRBJ2-1; D may match TRBD1 or TRBD2 (5 bases each). Per the germline V gene, CDR1 is SGHAT and CDR2 is FQNNGV. The CDR3 covers 12 residues. The ends were cut back, 5 bases at V and 12 bases at J, with 14 bases in the middle. For the CDR3, the DNA is TGTGCCAGCAGCCGCCTCGGGGCCCTGCAGTTCTTC. It codes for CASSRLGALQFF.

The chain has TRBV7-9 and TRBJ2-7; D possibly corresponds to TRBD2 (6 bases). Trimming cost V 10 bases and J 1 base, with 14 bases left between them. The CDR3 covers 13 residues. From germline, CDR1 is SEHNR and CDR2 FQNEAQ (reference sequence). CDR3 nucleotides: TGTGCCATATCTAGCGAGGAATCCTACGAGCAGTACTTC. It encodes CAISSEESYEQYF.

For this clonotype: Since the CDR3 does not end with the conserved phenylalanine or tryptophan, this likely comes from a read error. The chain uses TRBV19 and TRBJ2-3; D remains unclear. The CDR3 totals 16 residues. Germline CDR1 and CDR2: LNHDA and SQIVND (reference sequence). The CDR3 region has the DNA TGTGCGAGTAGTATGCGGCTTTGGCAGAGCACAGATACGCAGTATTTA. Translating it yields CASSMRLWQSTDTQYL.